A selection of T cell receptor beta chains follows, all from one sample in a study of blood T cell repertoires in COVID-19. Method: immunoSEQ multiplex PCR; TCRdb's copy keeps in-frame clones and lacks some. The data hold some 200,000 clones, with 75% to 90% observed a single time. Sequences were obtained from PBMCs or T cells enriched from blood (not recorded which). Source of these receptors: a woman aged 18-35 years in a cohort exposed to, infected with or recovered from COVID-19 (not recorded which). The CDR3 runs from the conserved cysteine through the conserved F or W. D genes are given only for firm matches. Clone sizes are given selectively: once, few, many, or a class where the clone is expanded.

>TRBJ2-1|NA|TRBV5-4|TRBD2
CASSQTSGRAREQFF
TGTGCCAGCAGCCAGACTAGCGGGAGGGCCCGTGAGCAGTTCTTC
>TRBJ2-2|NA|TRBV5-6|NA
CASAKGLNTGELFF
TGTGCCAGCGCCAAGGGACTCAACACCGGGGAGCTGTTTTTT
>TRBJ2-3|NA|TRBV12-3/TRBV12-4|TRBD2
CASSHWTSGQYF
TGTGCCAGCAGTCATTGGACTAGCGGACAGTATTTT
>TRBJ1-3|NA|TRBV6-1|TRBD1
CASSETPGQGNTIYF
TGTGCCAGCAGTGAAACCCCGGGACAGGGAAACACCATATATTTT
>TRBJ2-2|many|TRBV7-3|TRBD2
CASSLAGGTGELFF
TGTGCCAGCAGCTTAGCGGGGGGCACCGGGGAGCTGTTTTTT
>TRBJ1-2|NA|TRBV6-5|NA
CASSPFPREGYTF
TGTGCCAGCAGTCCCTTTCCCCGGGAAGGCTACACCTTC
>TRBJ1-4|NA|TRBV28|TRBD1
CASSRWTGGLGIVFF
TGTGCCAGCAGTCGGTGGACAGGGGGCTTAGGGATAGTGTTTTTT
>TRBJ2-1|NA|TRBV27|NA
CASGGAGSSYNEQFF
TGTGCCAGCGGGGGCGCTGGAAGCTCCTACAATGAGCAGTTCTTC
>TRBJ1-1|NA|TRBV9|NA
CASSGARGTEAFF
TGTGCCAGCAGCGGGGCAAGGGGCACTGAAGCTTTCTTT
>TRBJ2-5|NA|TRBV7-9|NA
CASSSGYEQTQYF
TGTGCCAGCAGCTCAGGGTACGAACAGACCCAGTACTTC
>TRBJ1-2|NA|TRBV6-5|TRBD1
CASSYTRTGVPDGYTF
TGTGCCAGCAGTTACACAAGGACAGGGGTCCCTGATGGCTACACCTTC
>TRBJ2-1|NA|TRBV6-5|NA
CASSSGHLGYEQFF
TGTGCCAGCAGTTCCGGACATCTTGGGTATGAGCAGTTCTTC
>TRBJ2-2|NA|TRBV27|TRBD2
CASRLGRDGELFF
TGTGCCAGTCGCCTGGGGAGGGACGGGGAGCTGTTTTTT
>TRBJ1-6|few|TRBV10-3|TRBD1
CAISETGGGDSPLHF
TGTGCCATCAGTGAGACAGGGGGCGGAGATTCACCCCTCCACTTT
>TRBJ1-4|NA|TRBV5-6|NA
CASSLHGSNEKLFF
TGTGCCAGCAGCTTACACGGGTCTAATGAAAAACTGTTTTTT
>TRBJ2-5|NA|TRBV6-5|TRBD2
CASGYGEETQYF
TGTGCTAGCGGGTACGGGGAAGAGACCCAGTACTTC
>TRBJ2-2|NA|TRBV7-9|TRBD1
CASSLRRWDRGTNTGELFF
TGTGCCAGCAGCTTAAGGAGATGGGACAGGGGGACGAACACCGGGGAGCTGTTTTTT
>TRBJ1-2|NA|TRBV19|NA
CASSHLDSLLNYGYTF
TGTGCCAGTAGTCACCTGGACAGCCTGCTAAACTATGGCTACACCTTC
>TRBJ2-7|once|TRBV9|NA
CASSKDRDFPYEQYF
TGTGCCAGCAGCAAAGACAGGGACTTCCCCTACGAGCAGTACTTC
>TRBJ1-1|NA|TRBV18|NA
CASSPQGSEAFF
TGTGCCAGCTCACCACAGGGGTCTGAAGCTTTCTTT
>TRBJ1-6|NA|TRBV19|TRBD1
CASRPHRGDSPLHF
TGTGCCAGTAGACCCCACAGGGGTGATTCACCCCTCCACTTT
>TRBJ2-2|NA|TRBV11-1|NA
CASSTGQNTGELFF
TGTGCCAGCAGCACTGGACAGAACACCGGGGAGCTGTTTTTT
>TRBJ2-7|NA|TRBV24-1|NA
CATSDSLGQGGEQYF
TGTGCCACCAGTGATTCGCTCGGGCAGGGTGGCGAGCAGTACTTC
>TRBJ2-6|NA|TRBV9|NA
CASSALGDGANVLTF
TGTGCCAGCAGCGCCTTGGGAGACGGGGCCAACGTCCTGACTTTC
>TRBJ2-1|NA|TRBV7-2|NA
CASSLQGSYNEQFF
TGTGCCAGCAGCTTACAGGGCTCCTACAATGAGCAGTTCTTC
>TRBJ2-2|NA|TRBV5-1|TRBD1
CASSLGQGRFNTGELFF
TGCGCCAGCAGCCTCGGACAGGGCCGCTTTAACACCGGGGAGCTGTTTTTT
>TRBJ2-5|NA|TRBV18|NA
CASSQDRNQETQYF
TGTGCCAGCTCACAAGACAGGAACCAAGAGACCCAGTACTTC
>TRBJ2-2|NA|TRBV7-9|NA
CASRPAGELFF
TGTGCCAGCAGGCCAGCCGGGGAGCTGTTTTTT
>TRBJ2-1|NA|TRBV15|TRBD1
CATSSYGQGARNEQFF
TGTGCCACCAGCAGTTACGGCCAGGGGGCGCGAAATGAGCAGTTCTTC
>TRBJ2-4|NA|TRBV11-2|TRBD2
CASSLVGFGLADSKNIQYF
TGTGCCAGCAGCTTAGTGGGCTTCGGACTAGCGGATTCGAAAAACATTCAGTACTTC
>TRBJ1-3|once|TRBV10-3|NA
CASIRSWLGGNTIYF
TGTGCCAGCATAAGGTCGTGGCTTGGGGGCAACACCATATATTTT
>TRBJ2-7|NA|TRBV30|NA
CAWRANSPGEQYF
TGTGCCTGGAGGGCCAATTCCCCGGGGGAGCAGTACTTC
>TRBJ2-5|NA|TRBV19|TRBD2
CASSIGTRGLNF
TGTGCCAGTAGTATCGGGACTAGGGGTCTAAACTTC
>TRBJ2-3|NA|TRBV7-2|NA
CASSLPWRPFTDTQYF
TGTGCCAGCAGCCTACCCTGGAGGCCCTTCACAGATACGCAGTATTTT
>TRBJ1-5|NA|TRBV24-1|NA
CATTPGNDQPQHF
TGTGCCACCACTCCAGGGAATGATCAGCCCCAGCATTTT
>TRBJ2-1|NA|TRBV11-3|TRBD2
CASSLSWTSGRAEQFF
TGTGCCAGCAGCTTAAGCTGGACTAGCGGGAGGGCTGAGCAGTTCTTC
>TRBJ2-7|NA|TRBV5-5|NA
CASSREGSYEQYF
TGTGCCAGCAGCCGAGAGGGTTCCTACGAGCAGTACTTC
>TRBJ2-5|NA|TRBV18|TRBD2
CASSQGLAGALASKETQYF
TGTGCCAGCTCACAGGGACTAGCGGGGGCCCTGGCCTCCAAAGAGACCCAGTACTTC
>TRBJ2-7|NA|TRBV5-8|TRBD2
CASTLAGSYEQYF
TGTGCCAGCACCCTAGCGGGATCCTACGAGCAGTACTTC
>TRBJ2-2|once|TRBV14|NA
CASSQEFVGELFF
TGTGCCAGCAGCCAAGAATTCGTCGGGGAGCTGTTTTTT
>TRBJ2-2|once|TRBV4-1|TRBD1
CASSEQGARTGELFF
TGCGCCAGCAGCGAACAGGGGGCTCGAACCGGGGAGCTGTTTTTT
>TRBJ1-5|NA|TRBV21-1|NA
CASSGQANNQPQHF
TGTGCCAGCAGTGGACAGGCAAACAATCAGCCCCAGCATTTT
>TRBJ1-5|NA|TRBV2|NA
CASSPGTTNQPQHF
TGTGCCAGCAGTCCCGGGACAACCAATCAGCCCCAGCATTTT
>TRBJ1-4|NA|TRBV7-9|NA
CASSRGQNHEKLFF
TGTGCCAGCAGCAGAGGACAGAACCATGAAAAACTGTTTTTT
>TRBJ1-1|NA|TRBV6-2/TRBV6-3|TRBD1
CASSVQGARTEAFF
TGTGCCAGCAGTGTACAGGGGGCGCGAACTGAAGCTTTCTTT
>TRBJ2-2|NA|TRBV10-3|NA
CAISESAGRMSGELFF
TGTGCCATCAGTGAGTCGGCAGGGAGGATGTCCGGGGAGCTGTTTTTT
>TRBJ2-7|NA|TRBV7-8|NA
CASSSRGGSSYEQYF
TGTGCCAGCAGCTCCCGAGGGGGAAGCTCCTACGAGCAGTACTTC
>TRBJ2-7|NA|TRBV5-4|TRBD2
CASSSSGAPSYEQYF
TGTGCCAGCAGCAGTAGCGGGGCGCCGAGCTACGAGCAGTACTTC
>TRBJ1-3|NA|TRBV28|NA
CASSLGGGGNTIYF
TGTGCCAGCAGTCTGGGGGGAGGTGGAAACACCATATATTTT
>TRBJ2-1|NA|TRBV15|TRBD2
CATSGRGVYNEQFF
TGTGCCACCAGCGGGCGGGGGGTTTACAATGAGCAGTTCTTC
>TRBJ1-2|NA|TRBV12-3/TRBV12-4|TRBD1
CASSQTGGYTF
TGTGCCAGCAGCCAGACAGGGGGCTACACCTTC
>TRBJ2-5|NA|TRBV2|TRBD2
CASKGLVETQYF
TGTGCCAGCAAGGGACTAGTCGAGACCCAGTACTTC